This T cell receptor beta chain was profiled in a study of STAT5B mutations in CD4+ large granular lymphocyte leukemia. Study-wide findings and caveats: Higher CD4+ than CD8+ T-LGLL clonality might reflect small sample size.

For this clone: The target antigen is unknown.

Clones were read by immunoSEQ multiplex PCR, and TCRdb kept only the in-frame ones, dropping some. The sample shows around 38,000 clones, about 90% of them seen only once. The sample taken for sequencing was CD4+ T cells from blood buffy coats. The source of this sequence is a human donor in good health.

CDR3 amino acids: CASSLAGRGEANEKLFF. The CDR3 nucleotides are TGTGCCAGCAGCTTAGCGGGCAGGGGTGAAGCTAATGAAAAACTGTTTTTT. The V call is TRBV7-6, the J call TRBJ1-4; tentatively, D is TRBD1 (6 bases). The V end lost 0 bases, the J end lost 3 bases, and 14 bases lay between the germline ends. Germline V gene data show CDR1 as SGHVS and CDR2 as FNYEAQ. CDR3 length: 17 residues.